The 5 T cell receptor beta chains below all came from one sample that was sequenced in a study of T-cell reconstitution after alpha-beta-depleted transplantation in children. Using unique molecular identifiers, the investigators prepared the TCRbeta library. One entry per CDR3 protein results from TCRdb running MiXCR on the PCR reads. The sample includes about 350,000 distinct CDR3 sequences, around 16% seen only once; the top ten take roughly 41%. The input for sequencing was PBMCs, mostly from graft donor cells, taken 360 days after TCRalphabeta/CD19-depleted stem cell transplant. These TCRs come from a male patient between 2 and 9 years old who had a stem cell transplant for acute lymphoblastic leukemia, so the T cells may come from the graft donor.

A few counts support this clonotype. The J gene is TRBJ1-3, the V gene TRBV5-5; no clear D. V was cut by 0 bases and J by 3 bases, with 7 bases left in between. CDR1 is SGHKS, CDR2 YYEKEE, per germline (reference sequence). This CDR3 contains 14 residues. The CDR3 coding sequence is TGTGCCAGCAGCTTGGTAGTACTTGGAAACACCATATATTTT. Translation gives CASSLVVLGNTIYF.

The CDR3 protein is CASSQERHGPRSGNTIYF. The CDR3 DNA reads as TGCGCCAGCAGCCAAGAGCGTCATGGCCCTCGCTCTGGAAACACCATATATTTT. J is TRBJ1-3 and V is TRBV4-1; the D is unclear. Germline CDR1 MGHRA, CDR2 YSYEKL. This CDR3 spans 18 amino acids. V was shortened by 0 bases and J by 0 bases, with 15 bases between the two germline ends.

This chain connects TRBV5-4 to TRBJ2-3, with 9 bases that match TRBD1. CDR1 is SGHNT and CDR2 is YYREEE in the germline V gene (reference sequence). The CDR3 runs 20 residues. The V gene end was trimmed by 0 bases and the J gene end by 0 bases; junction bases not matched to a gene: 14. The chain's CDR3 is CASSLGLGQGLFPSTDTQYF. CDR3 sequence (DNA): TGTGCCAGCAGCTTGGGGCTCGGACAGGGGCTATTTCCTAGCACAGATACGCAGTATTTT.

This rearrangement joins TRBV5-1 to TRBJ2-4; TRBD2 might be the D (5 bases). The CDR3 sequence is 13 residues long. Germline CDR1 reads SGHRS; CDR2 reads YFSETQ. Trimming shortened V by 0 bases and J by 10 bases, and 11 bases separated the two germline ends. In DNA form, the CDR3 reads TGCGCCAGCAGCTTGGCTGTGGGAGTTATTCAGTACTTC. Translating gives CASSLAVGVIQYF.

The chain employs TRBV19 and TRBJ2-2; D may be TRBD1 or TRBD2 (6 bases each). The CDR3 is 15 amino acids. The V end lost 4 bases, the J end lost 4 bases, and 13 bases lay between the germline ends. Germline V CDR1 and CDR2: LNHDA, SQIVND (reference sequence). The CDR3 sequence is CASSTGDSPTGELFF. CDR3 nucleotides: TGTGCCAGTAGTACAGGGGACTCCCCCACCGGGGAGCTGTTTTTT.